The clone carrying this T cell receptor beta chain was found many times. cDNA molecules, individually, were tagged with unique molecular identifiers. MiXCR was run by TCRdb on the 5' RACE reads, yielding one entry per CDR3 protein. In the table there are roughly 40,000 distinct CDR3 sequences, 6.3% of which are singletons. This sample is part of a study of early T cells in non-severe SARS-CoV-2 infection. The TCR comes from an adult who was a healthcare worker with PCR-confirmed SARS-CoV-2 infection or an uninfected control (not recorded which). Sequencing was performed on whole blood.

The CDR3: CASSVAGSSGTSEQYF. The DNA of the CDR3 is TGTGCCAGCAGCGTGGCCGGATCTAGCGGGACCAGCGAGCAGTACTTC. The rearrangement links TRBV9 to TRBJ2-7, with TRBD2 identical over 9 bases. Trimming removed 2 bases from V and 6 bases from J; junction bases left unmatched: 12. Germline CDR1 is SGDLS and CDR2 is YYNGEE. The CDR3 is made up of 16 amino acids. Looking up the rest from reference TRBV9 and TRBJ2-7 gives the full variable domain: DSGVTQTPKHLITATGQRVTLRCSPRSGDLSVYWYQQSLDQGLQFLIQYYNGEERAKGNILERFSAQQFPDLHSELNLSSLELGDSALYFCASSVAGSSGTSEQYFGPGTRLTVT.